This entry lists 27 T cell receptor beta chains sequenced from one sample in a study of T cell responses to AZD1222 COVID-19 vaccine listed by TCRdb under 2021. Library preparation used the immunoSEQ multiplex PCR assay. Here the immuneACCESS table is served through TCRdb, limited to in-frame sequences with V and J called. Missing clones are a known gap in these copies; in checked studies unresolved V genes cover under half, and the rest lacks a known reason. Here the sample has about 110,000 clones; about 93% occur a single time. Around 5.9% of the sample goes to the ten largest clones. The sample's time point label, in plain terms: about 28 days (+/-7) after the second vaccine dose. This specimen was peripheral blood, taken 28 days after the second AZD1222 dose. The receptors come from an adult who received the AZD1222 COVID-19 vaccine.

V usage is TRBV6-6 and J usage is TRBJ2-7, with TRBD2 matching 9 bases. The CDR3 has 16 residues. CDR1 and CDR2 from the germline V gene are MNHNY and SVGAGI (reference sequence). Trimming cost V 2 bases and J 0 bases; bases outside gene matches: 5. DNA of the CDR3: TGTGCCAGCAGTTACGGGGCGGGAGGGTCCTCCTACGAGCAGTACTTC. This gives the protein CASSYGAGGSSYEQYF.

J is TRBJ2-1 and V is TRBV7-8; 11 nucleotides match TRBD2. The CDR3 has 15 amino acids. V was pared by 7 bases and J by 6 bases, with 8 bases of the junction left unmatched. Germline-derived CDR1 and CDR2 are SGHVS and FQNEAQ. CDR3: CASNIAGGPGNEQFF. CDR3 bases: TGTGCCAGCAATATAGCGGGAGGGCCAGGCAATGAGCAGTTCTTC.

J is TRBJ2-7 and V is TRBV27; 7 nucleotides agree with TRBD2. V was pared by 5 bases and J by 2 bases, with 15 bases of the junction left unmatched. This CDR3 comprises 17 residues. Germline lookup yields CDR1 MNHEY and CDR2 SMNVEV (reference sequence). The CDR3 DNA sequence: TGTGCCAGCAGTCCCCTGCCGGCGGGGGAGGTCCCCTACGAGCAGTACTTC. It specifies CASSPLPAGEVPYEQYF.

This chain joins TRBV24-1 and TRBJ2-2, with 9 bases aligning to TRBD1. V lost 3 bases and J lost 4; bases outside the gene matches: 8. This CDR3 is built from 17 residues. Germline lookup yields CDR1 KGHDR and CDR2 SFDVKD. CDR3 bases: TGTGCCACCAGTGATAAACAGGGGGCGCCGGGCACCGGGGAGCTGTTTTTT. Translation: CATSDKQGAPGTGELFF.

The genes are TRBV10-2 and TRBJ1-3, with TRBD1 identical over 9 bases. Trimming took 9 bases from V and 3 from J; bases not matched to a gene: 6. CDR3 size: 14 residues. Germline V CDR1 and CDR2: WSHSY, SAAADI. In DNA, the CDR3 is TGCGCCAGTAAAACAGGGGGCAGTGGAAACACCATATATTTT. This encodes CASKTGGSGNTIYF.

The V call is TRBV6-5, the J call TRBJ1-2, with D unclear. The CDR3 covers 15 residues. Germline V gene data show CDR1 as MNHEY and CDR2 as SVGAGI. V was trimmed by 7 bases and J by 6 bases, leaving 21 bases between them. As DNA, the CDR3 is TGTGCCAGCACCCAGGAGGAGCGTAACCAGGATGGCTACACCTTC. This sequence encodes CASTQEERNQDGYTF.

This clone was recorded once. The gene calls are TRBV7-2 and TRBJ1-1; 7 nucleotides line up with TRBD1. The germline gives CDR1 SGHTA, CDR2 FQGNSA. The CDR3 covers 14 residues. V was clipped by 5 bases and J by 0 bases; unmatched bases: 3. CDR3 protein: CASSRGQMNTEAFF. Written as DNA, the CDR3 is TGTGCCAGCAGCCGGGGACAGATGAACACTGAAGCTTTCTTT.

The chain uses TRBV5-1 and TRBJ1-3, with a weak D call TRBD1 (5 bases). V gave up 1 base and J gave up 0 bases, with 11 bases separating them. The CDR3 runs to 16 residues. Germline V gene lookup returns CDR1 SGHRS and CDR2 YFSETQ. In nucleotides, the CDR3 is TGCGCCAGCAGCTTGTTAGGGGTCAACTCTGGAAACACCATATATTTT. Encoded protein: CASSLLGVNSGNTIYF. The variable domain in full, completed from reference TRBV5-1 and TRBJ1-3, reads KAGVTQTPRYLIKTRGQQVTLSCSPISGHRSVSWYQQTPGQGLQFLFEYFSETQRNKGNFPGRFSGRQFSNSRSEMNVSTLELGDSALYLCASSLLGVNSGNTIYFGEGSWLTVV.

This chain connects TRBV5-1 to TRBJ2-2, with D hard to call. The CDR3 runs to 16 residues. Germline values: CDR1 SGHRS, CDR2 YFSETQ. The germline V and J ends were trimmed by 3 bases and 4 bases, with 16 bases remaining between them. This CDR3 is CASSSKFGPSTGELFF. In nucleotides, the CDR3 is TGCGCCAGCAGCTCAAAGTTCGGACCAAGCACCGGGGAGCTGTTTTTT.

This clone was detected once. The chain has TRBV2 and TRBJ2-7, with D unclear. Per germline, CDR1 SNHLY and CDR2 FYNNEI. The CDR3 loop spans 11 amino acids. V shed 9 bases and J shed 1 base, with 7 bases lying between them. CDR3 sequence reads: CASRRSYEQYF. The CDR3 coding sequence is TGTGCCAGTAGACGATCCTACGAGCAGTACTTC.

This clone has just one count. The chain employs TRBV6-2 or TRBV6-3 and TRBJ2-3, with D possibly called TRBD1 or TRBD2 (7 bases each). Germline CDR1 and CDR2: MNHEY and SVGEGT. CDR3 length: 17 residues. V lost 3 bases to trimming and J lost 4 bases, with 20 bases between them. CDR3 protein: CASSYDRVSGKPDTQYF. The CDR3 DNA is TGTGCCAGCAGTTATGACAGGGTCAGCGGGAAACCAGATACGCAGTATTTT.

As to this clone: Mismatch with germline at one junction end may stem from a read error. The rearrangement uses TRBV7-7 and TRBJ2-1; 7 bases map to TRBD2. Germline values: CDR1 SSHAT, CDR2 FNYEAQ (reference sequence). The CDR3 loop spans 14 amino acids. The CDR3 loop reads CASSFTGLGSPQFF. CDR3 nucleotides: TGTGCTAGCAGCTTCACAGGACTAGGCTCCCCGCAGTTCTTC.

The chain recombines TRBV4-1 with TRBJ2-1; unclear D gene. V lost 4 bases and J lost 8, with 18 bases in between. CDR1 is MGHRA, CDR2 YSYEKL, per germline. CDR3 length: 15 residues. The CDR3 spells CASSLSPAGADEQFF. The DNA for the CDR3 is TGCGCCAGCAGCCTCAGCCCGGCAGGAGCAGATGAGCAGTTCTTC.

A remark on this clone: In the same sample, other DNA sequences code for this CDR3. The chain uses TRBV12-3 or TRBV12-4 and TRBJ1-6; D is uncertain. The CDR3 consists of 12 residues. Trimming took off 2 bases at V and 7 bases at J, with 3 bases between the two ends. CDR3 protein: CASSLSNSPLHF. The DNA for the CDR3 is TGTGCCAGCAGTTTAAGCAATTCACCCCTCCACTTT.

J is TRBJ2-3 and V is TRBV30; no reliable D call. V shed 0 bases and J shed 3 bases, with 4 bases lying between them. CDR1 and CDR2 (germline): GTSNPN, SVGIG (reference sequence). This CDR3 has 12 residues. The CDR3 DNA reads as TGTGCCTGGAGTGTTCAGACAGATACGCAGTATTTT. Amino acids: CAWSVQTDTQYF.

The chain uses TRBV27 and TRBJ2-1; D unclear. This CDR3 region has 12 residues. The V gene's germline CDR1 is MNHEY and CDR2 SMNVEV (reference sequence). V lost 10 bases, J lost 4 bases, and 11 bases lay in between. This chain's CDR3 is CAISSPYNEQFF. The CDR3 DNA reads TGTGCCATCAGCTCCCCTTACAATGAGCAGTTCTTC.

The V call is TRBV27, the J call TRBJ1-6; D possibly corresponds to TRBD1 (5 bases). Trimming cost V 7 bases and J 7 bases, with 11 bases left between them. The CDR3 length is 13 residues. Germline loops: CDR1 MNHEY, CDR2 SMNVEV (reference sequence). The CDR3 here is CASKGHGNSPLHF. CDR3 in DNA: TGTGCCAGCAAAGGACACGGAAATTCACCCCTCCACTTT.

The genes are TRBV5-4 and TRBJ1-1; 12 nucleotides align to TRBD1. Trimming removed 3 bases from V and 1 base from J; junction bases left unmatched: 4. The CDR3 consists of 16 residues. Germline CDR1 reads SGHNT; CDR2 reads YYREEE (reference sequence). CDR3 amino acids: CASSSGTGGPNTEAFF. The CDR3 coding sequence is TGTGCCAGCAGCTCAGGGACAGGGGGCCCGAACACTGAAGCTTTCTTT.

The J gene is TRBJ1-6, the V gene TRBV11-2, with TRBD1 matching 7 bases. The CDR3 covers 17 residues. V lost 2 bases and J lost 9; bases outside the gene matches: 13. Germline lookup yields CDR1 SGHAT and CDR2 FQNNGV. Written as DNA, the CDR3 is TGTGCCAGCAGCTTAACGTTGGGAGGGGGCAAAATTTCACCCCTCCACTTT. Amino acid sequence: CASSLTLGGGKISPLHF. The whole variable domain, remainder taken from reference TRBV11-2 and TRBJ1-6, is EAGVAQSPRYKIIEKRQSVAFWCNPISGHATLYWYQQILGQGPKLLIQFQNNGVVDDSQLPKDRFSAERLKGVDSTLKIQPAKLEDSAVYLCASSLTLGGGKISPLHFGNGTRLTVT.

This chain joins TRBV7-9 and TRBJ1-1; TRBD1 might be the D (6 bases). The CDR3 contains 15 residues. Germline V gene sequence: CDR1 SEHNR, CDR2 FQNEAQ (reference sequence). The germline V and J ends were trimmed by 5 bases and 5 bases, with 18 bases remaining between them. The CDR3 DNA sequence: TGTGCCAGCAGCCCAAACCCGGGGGGCGCAACTGAAGCTTTCTTT. It is translated as CASSPNPGGATEAFF.

This chain uses TRBV5-6 with TRBJ1-2; D is undetermined. V was clipped by 4 bases and J by 3 bases, with 13 bases between them. CDR1 and CDR2 from the germline V gene are SGHDT and YYEEEE. The CDR3 has 14 residues. CDR3 coding DNA: TGTGCCAGCAGCCCCCCCTCAAGGGACTATGGCTACACCTTC. Its protein product is CASSPPSRDYGYTF.

This chain links TRBV5-6 with TRBJ1-2; 7 bases agree with TRBD1. V shed 5 bases and J 0 bases; nucleotides not matched to a gene: 7. Germline assignment: CDR1 SGHDT and CDR2 YYEEEE. CDR3 length: 15 amino acids. The CDR3 DNA reads TGTGCCAGCAGTCCGCTGGGGACAGCTAACTATGGCTACACCTTC. Its protein product is CASSPLGTANYGYTF.

This chain links TRBV9 with TRBJ1-1; the D is unclear. Germline loops: CDR1 SGDLS, CDR2 YYNGEE. The CDR3 totals 14 residues. V was cut by 6 bases and J by 0 bases, with 12 bases left in between. Here the CDR3 DNA reads TGTGCCAGCACCCCCCGGATGGTGAACACTGAAGCTTTCTTT. Translation gives CASTPRMVNTEAFF.

The V call is TRBV5-1, the J call TRBJ1-1, with D uncertain. CDR1 SGHRS and CDR2 YFSETQ come from the germline V gene. CDR3 length: 16 amino acids. V was shortened by 4 bases and J by 4 bases, with 20 bases between the two germline ends. Here the CDR3 reads CASSTSRKGTGTEAFF. Here the CDR3 DNA reads TGCGCCAGCAGCACCTCCCGGAAGGGTACGGGCACTGAAGCTTTCTTT.

This clone came up once. The chain has TRBV18 and TRBJ1-4; D is perhaps TRBD1 (6 bases). Germline V lookup: CDR1 KGHSH, CDR2 LQKENI. The germline V and J ends were trimmed by 6 bases and 8 bases, with 28 bases remaining between them. This CDR3 is 18 amino acids long. CDR3 in DNA: TGTGCCAGCTCCCTTAATGAGCCTGGGGGGCCTCGGATGGAAAAACTGTTTTTT. Translated: CASSLNEPGGPRMEKLFF.

The rearrangement uses TRBV7-8 and TRBJ2-3; 14 nucleotides line up with TRBD2. The CDR3 has 21 amino acids. After removal of 4 bases from V and 4 bases from J, the junction contained 19 bases not matched to a gene. In germline, CDR1 is SGHVS, CDR2 FQNEAQ. The CDR3 protein is CASSSAFGLAGGISIPDTQYF. DNA for the CDR3: TGTGCCAGCAGCTCTGCTTTTGGACTAGCGGGAGGAATATCCATTCCAGATACGCAGTATTTT.

This chain uses TRBV6-5 with TRBJ2-7; the match to TRBD1 covers 7 bases. V was clipped by 8 bases and J by 2 bases; unmatched bases: 6. The CDR3 spans 13 residues. Germline values: CDR1 MNHEY, CDR2 SVGAGI. Written as DNA, the CDR3 is TGTGCCAGCCGGGACAGTTTTCCCTACGAGCAGTACTTC. As protein: CASRDSFPYEQYF.